These T cell receptor beta chains were read from a single sample in a study of PD-1 blockade in classical Hodgkin lymphoma. The assay was immunoSEQ multiplex PCR, and TCRdb's table has in-frame clones only and misses some. This table holds 14,000 or so clones, 83% found once. This material consisted of peripheral blood mononuclear cells (PBMCs), taken at baseline. The receptors were sampled from a human donor with classical Hodgkin lymphoma. Both conserved end residues are part of each CDR3.

V	CDR3
TRBV6-5	CASSYSSQNKQFF
TRBV27	CASSPVTGTTGELFF
TRBV19	CASSITRVNTEAFF
TRBV7-9	CASSLVGDEAFF
TRBV4-1	CASSQEGGGEPGNSPLHF
TRBV29-1	CRSNRRDKNEKLFF
TRBV7-9	CASSSDRVTEAFF
TRBV11-2	CASSLGTGSEKLFF
TRBV5-4	CASSLTDTQYF
TRBV19	CASSIVSPAHGLNQPQHF
TRBV5-6	CASSLVVEIYGYTF
TRBV7-6	CASSLKGAQGTGELFF
TRBV28	CASIRWDRGYNEQFF
TRBV28	CASSLTDYGYTF
TRBV6-6	CASMWERFNQPQHF
TRBV2	CASMRGGETQYF
TRBV18	CASSEQGTPEAFF
TRBV28	CASRLQGDYGYTF
TRBV27	CASSLETWTPLHF
TRBV4-1	CASSQVTGQYTEAFF
TRBV19	CASSSGPLYEKLFF
TRBV2	CASSLSRANQPQHF
TRBV5-1	CASSTGDRTYGYTF
TRBV5-6	CASSLKGSPEAFF
TRBV18	CASSPSTDTQYF
TRBV18	CASSHVGTGEEQFF
TRBV7-2	CASSSPMTPNYGYTF
TRBV4-2	CASSQGQGVYNEQFF
TRBV4-3	CASSQEDRAVMNTEAFF
TRBV9	CASGEYNEQFF
TRBV27	CASSVAQGGYNEQFF
TRBV10-3	CAISESGNTIYF
TRBV7-9	CASSLGRDGRKNIQYF
TRBV5-1	CASSFGGYSGNEQFF
TRBV19	CASSPARPPYEQYF
TRBV4-3	CASSQDFTLGYTF
TRBV19	CASSISRSSYNSPLHF
TRBV5-1	CASSGTGMNTEAFF
TRBV9	CASSAGGGREDYGYTF
TRBV7-2	CASSLGSYLSSYNEQFF
TRBV6-5	CASRGSGGRYNEQFF